What follows are 25 T cell receptor beta chains derived from one specimen sequenced in a study of T cell repertoires in ileal Crohn's disease. Data came from immunoSEQ multiplex PCR; TCRdb stores just in-frame clones and leaves some out. The table lists some 660 clones, over 65% of them singletons. Stated time point: inflamed ileum from the surgical specimen. Sequencing used ileal tissue. All receptors derive from an adult with Crohn's disease.

The rearrangement links TRBV9 to TRBJ2-5; 10 bases line up with TRBD2. The V and J ends lost 0 bases and 3 bases, in that order; junction bases with no gene match: 8. Germline CDR1 and CDR2: SGDLS and YYNGEE. The CDR3 has 17 residues. The CDR3 DNA reads TGTGCCAGCAGCGTAGGGTTGACTAGCGGGCAGGAAGAGACCCAGTACTTC. Amino acid sequence: CASSVGLTSGQEETQYF.

The V and J genes are TRBV7-8 and TRBJ1-2; D gene unclear. V was trimmed by 5 bases and J by 2 bases, leaving 9 bases between them. This CDR3 has 13 amino acids. Germline V gives CDR1 SGHVS, CDR2 FQNEAQ. The CDR3 loop reads CASSDEMNYGYTF. CDR3 bases: TGTGCCAGCAGCGACGAGATGAACTATGGCTACACCTTC.

This chain links TRBV6-4 with TRBJ2-3; the D is unclear. The CDR3 spans 11 residues. From germline, CDR1 is MRHNA and CDR2 SNTAGT. With 3 bases removed from V and 10 bases from J, the gap between germline ends came to 8 bases. CDR3 coding DNA: TGTGCCAGCAGTGAAGGGCGGTCGCAGTATTTT. Its protein product is CASSEGRSQYF.

The chain is built from TRBV6-6 and TRBJ2-2; 9 nucleotides align to TRBD1. V shed 6 bases, J shed 5 bases, and the junction held 7 bases outside the gene matches. The CDR3 contains 15 residues. Germline V gives CDR1 MNHNY, CDR2 SVGAGI (reference sequence). Here the CDR3 DNA reads TGTGCCAGCAGACCCGGACAGGGGAGGACCGGGGAGCTGTTTTTT. Its protein is CASRPGQGRTGELFF.

This clone was counted once. This sequence joins TRBV29-1 and TRBJ2-7, with D possibly matching TRBD2 (6 bases). Germline lookup yields CDR1 SQVTM and CDR2 ANQGSEA. Deletions cut 6 bases from V and 2 bases from J, with 11 bases between. This CDR3 region has 12 residues. CDR3 residues: CSVTRGPYEQYF. CDR3 DNA sequence: TGCAGCGTGACTAGAGGTCCCTACGAGCAGTACTTC.

The gene calls are TRBV19 and TRBJ2-7, with 7 bases that match TRBD2. Germline CDR1 is LNHDA and CDR2 is SQIVND (reference sequence). With 3 bases clipped from V and 1 base from J, the junction kept 3 bases outside the gene matches. There are 14 residues in the CDR3. The CDR3 loop reads CASSIQAGSYEQYF. The CDR3, as DNA: TGTGCCAGTAGTATTCAAGCGGGGTCCTACGAGCAGTACTTC.

The chain joins TRBV7-3 to TRBJ2-1; a possible D gene is TRBD2 (5 bases). The V gene's germline CDR1 is SGHTA and CDR2 FQGTGA. The CDR3 length is 18 residues. Trimming pared 1 base from V and 5 bases from J, leaving 21 bases between. CDR3 amino acids: CASSLNGFGKIRNNEQFF. CDR3 DNA: TGTGCCAGCAGCTTAAATGGTTTCGGGAAAATTCGTAACAATGAGCAGTTCTTC.

This sequence joins TRBV6-1 and TRBJ2-6, with no clear D. Germline lookup yields CDR1 MNHNS and CDR2 SASEGT. Trimming removed 10 bases from V and 2 bases from J, with 12 bases in between. This CDR3 contains 14 residues. The CDR3 sequence: CATTYRPGANVLTF. The CDR3 region has the DNA TGTGCCACGACTTACAGACCTGGGGCCAACGTCCTGACTTTC.

The V call is TRBV27, the J call TRBJ2-1; TRBD2 aligns across 8 bases. V lost 2 bases, J lost 8 bases, and 5 bases stayed unmatched. Germline CDR1 reads MNHEY; CDR2 reads SMNVEV (reference sequence). This CDR3 region has 14 residues. CDR3: CASSLNGRADEQFF. The CDR3 nucleotides are TGTGCCAGCAGTTTAAACGGGAGGGCCGATGAGCAGTTCTTC.

This sequence joins TRBV10-1 and TRBJ2-1, with 8 nucleotides matching TRBD2. CDR1 and CDR2 (germline): WNHNN, SYGVQD (reference sequence). This CDR3 is built from 18 residues. The V segment lost 2 bases and the J segment 5 bases; nucleotides outside the gene matches: 14. The DNA of the CDR3 is TGCGCCAGCAGTGAGATCGGGAGGGCCTGGATTCCGAACAATGAGCAGTTCTTC. Encoded protein: CASSEIGRAWIPNNEQFF.

This chain links TRBV4-1 with TRBJ1-2; no definite D call. Germline CDR1 MGHRA, CDR2 YSYEKL. The V end lost 0 bases, the J end lost 4 bases, and 9 bases lay between the germline ends. This CDR3 contains 14 residues. This chain's CDR3 is CASSQEGNGYGYTF. The CDR3, as DNA: TGCGCCAGCAGCCAAGAGGGGAATGGCTATGGCTACACCTTC.

The chain links TRBV6-4 to TRBJ1-2; 9 bases align to TRBD1. J was trimmed by 7 bases and V by 5 bases; bases with no gene match: 5. This CDR3 has 13 amino acids. Per the germline V gene, CDR1 is MRHNA and CDR2 is SNTAGT. DNA for the CDR3: TGTGCCAGCAGTCCAGACAGGGGGAGTGGCTACACCTTC. It specifies CASSPDRGSGYTF.

This chain joins TRBV9 and TRBJ2-3, with a weak D call TRBD2 (6 bases). V lost 1 base to trimming and J lost 4 bases, with 16 bases between them. The CDR3 runs 16 residues. The germline V gene encodes CDR1 SGDLS and CDR2 YYNGEE. The CDR3, as DNA: TGTGCCAGCAGCGTACGGGGGTCGGGAGCACCAGATACGCAGTATTTT. This codes for CASSVRGSGAPDTQYF.

The rearrangement uses TRBV4-2 and TRBJ2-3; 7 bases line up with TRBD2. Germline V gives CDR1 LGHNA, CDR2 YNFKEQ. J gave up 0 bases and V 2 bases, and 2 bases lay outside the gene matches. This CDR3 has 15 amino acids. The CDR3 coding sequence is TGTGCCAGCAGCCAACGGGAGGAGAGCACAGATACGCAGTATTTT. Protein: CASSQREESTDTQYF.

The rearrangement joins TRBV7-9 to TRBJ2-1; D possibly corresponds to TRBD2 (6 bases). The CDR3 totals 16 residues. Trimming shortened V by 1 base and J by 7 bases, and 17 bases separated the two germline ends. The V gene's germline CDR1 is SEHNR and CDR2 FQNEAQ (reference sequence). The CDR3 DNA sequence: TGTGCCAGCAGCTTAGGGGGGGACCGGCTACGAAATGAGCAGTTCTTC. This gives the protein CASSLGGDRLRNEQFF.

This clone appeared once. This chain links TRBV28 with TRBJ2-5, with 8 bases that match TRBD2. The germline V gene has CDR1 MDHEN and CDR2 SYDVKM. There are 16 residues in the CDR3. The V segment lost 5 bases and the J segment 4 bases; nucleotides outside the gene matches: 12. The CDR3 coding sequence is TGTGCCAGCAGTCGTCGGGGGGGCCGCAGAGGAGAGACCCAGTACTTC. Its translation is CASSRRGGRRGETQYF.

This chain uses TRBV5-5 with TRBJ2-3, with 10 bases fitting TRBD1. This CDR3 is built from 15 residues. Germline-derived CDR1 and CDR2 are SGHKS and YYEKEE (reference sequence). Losses at the gene ends were 4 bases for V and 3 bases for J; bases not matched to a gene: 5. The CDR3 DNA reads TGTGCCAGCAGCCCGACAGGGGGCCGGACAGATACGCAGTATTTT. Protein sequence: CASSPTGGRTDTQYF.

This clone is judged hyperexpanded. This chain joins TRBV5-4 and TRBJ2-6; no clear D gene. The V end lost 4 bases, the J end lost 0 bases, and 17 bases lay between the germline ends. This CDR3 comprises 18 residues. Germline V CDR1 and CDR2: SGHNT, YYREEE (reference sequence). CDR3 nucleotide sequence: TGTGCCAGCAGCGGCCCGGTATTCGGTAGCTCTGGGGCCAACGTCCTGACTTTC. Protein: CASSGPVFGSSGANVLTF.

V gene TRBV27 combines with J gene TRBJ2-7; 14 bases line up with TRBD2. The CDR3 consists of 16 residues. CDR1 and CDR2 (germline): MNHEY, SMNVEV (reference sequence). The ends lost 4 bases at V and 7 bases at J; junction bases unmatched: 9. CDR3 DNA: TGTGCCAGCAGTTCTCATGGGACTAGCGGGAGCCGGGAGCAGTACTTC. Protein product: CASSSHGTSGSREQYF.

The chain carries TRBV27 and TRBJ2-1, with 7 bases that match TRBD2. V was clipped by 2 bases and J by 0 bases; unmatched bases: 7. There are 17 residues in the CDR3. Germline lookup yields CDR1 MNHEY and CDR2 SMNVEV (reference sequence). CDR3 coding DNA: TGTGCCAGCAGTTTACGAACTAGCGCCAACTCCTACAATGAGCAGTTCTTC. It translates to CASSLRTSANSYNEQFF.

The V call is TRBV6-4, the J call TRBJ1-2; tentatively, D is TRBD1 (5 bases). This CDR3 has 15 amino acids. The germline V and J ends were trimmed by 0 bases and 4 bases, with 12 bases remaining between them. Germline V gene sequence: CDR1 MRHNA, CDR2 SNTAGT. The CDR3 DNA follows: TGTGCCAGCAGTGACTCGGCAGGGAATACCTATGGCTACACCTTC. The encoded protein is CASSDSAGNTYGYTF.

The chain employs TRBV12-5 and TRBJ1-1; D is possibly TRBD1 (6 bases). Germline CDR1 and CDR2: LGHNT and FRNRAP. Trimming stripped 3 bases from V and 11 bases from J, with 16 bases between. The CDR3 covers 13 residues. In DNA form, the CDR3 reads TGTGCTAGTGGTTTTGAGGGCGGCACAGGGGCTTTCTTT. Residues: CASGFEGGTGAFF.

This clone was detected only a few times. This chain uses TRBV28 with TRBJ2-7; D perhaps matches TRBD2 (6 bases). CDR1 is MDHEN, CDR2 SYDVKM, per germline. V dropped 7 bases and J dropped 3 bases, with 19 bases sitting between them. The CDR3 loop spans 15 amino acids. Here the CDR3 reads CASTNQGLAYYEQYF. The CDR3 DNA follows: TGTGCCAGCACTAATCAGGGACTGGCCTACTACGAGCAGTACTTC.

The chain couples TRBV5-5 to TRBJ2-2; D uncertain. Trimming took off 2 bases at V and 3 bases at J, with 2 bases between the two ends. This CDR3 has 12 amino acids. From germline, CDR1 is SGHKS and CDR2 YYEKEE (reference sequence). CDR3 in amino acids: CASSFYTGELFF. CDR3 nucleotide sequence: TGTGCCAGCAGCTTTTACACCGGGGAGCTGTTTTTT.

This rearrangement joins TRBV5-4 to TRBJ2-3; D gene unclear. The CDR3 is 13 residues long. V was trimmed by 4 bases and J by 0 bases, leaving 6 bases between them. CDR1 is SGHNT, CDR2 YYREEE, per germline (reference sequence). The DNA of the CDR3 is TGTGCCAGCAGCCTGGACAGCACAGATACGCAGTATTTT. Translation: CASSLDSTDTQYF.